The sample holds a few counts of the clone carrying this T cell receptor (beta chain). Antigen unknown. This sample was taken from a study of T cells after yellow fever vaccination. Findings and caveats of the study: FACS-sorted repertoires could harbor abundant contaminating bulk-population clonotypes. Clones that expanded after primary vaccination mostly reappeared after the booster (over 95% CD4, approximately 85% CD8).

Between the trimmed V and J ends, which lost 0 bases and 9 bases, there was a span of 19 bases. Germline values: CDR1 SGHRS, CDR2 YFSETQ. CDR3 size: 16 residues. It was through 5'RACE template switching that TCR cDNA was made, with a universal primer site and UMIs added. TCRdb re-called the 5' RACE reads with MiXCR, one entry per CDR3 protein. The table includes some 670,000 distinct CDR3 sequences, 10% to 15% detected once. The V and J genes are TRBV5-1 and TRBJ2-1, with a tentative D call TRBD1 (6 bases). The receptor comes from a man aged 30 to 39 who received the YFV17D yellow fever vaccine. The input for sequencing was PBMCs, taken on the day of the yellow fever booster vaccination. The CDR3 region is CASSLVGSTRQVEQFF. DNA of the CDR3: TGCGCCAGCAGCTTGGTAGGCTCGACAAGACAGGTTGAGCAGTTCTTC.